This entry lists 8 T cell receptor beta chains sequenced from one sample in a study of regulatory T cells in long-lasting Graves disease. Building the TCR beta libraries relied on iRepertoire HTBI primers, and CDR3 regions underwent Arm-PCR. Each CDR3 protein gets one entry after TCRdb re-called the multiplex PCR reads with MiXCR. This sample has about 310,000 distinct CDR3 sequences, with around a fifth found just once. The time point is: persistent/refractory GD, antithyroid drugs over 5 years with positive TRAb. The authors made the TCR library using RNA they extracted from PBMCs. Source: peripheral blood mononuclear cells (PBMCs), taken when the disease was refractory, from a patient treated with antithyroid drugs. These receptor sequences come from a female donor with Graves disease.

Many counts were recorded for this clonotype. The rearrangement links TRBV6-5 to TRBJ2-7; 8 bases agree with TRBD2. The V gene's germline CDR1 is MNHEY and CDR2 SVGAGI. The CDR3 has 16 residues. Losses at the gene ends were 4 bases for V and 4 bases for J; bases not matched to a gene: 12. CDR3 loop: CASSSAAAAGAYEQYF. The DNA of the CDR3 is TGTGCCAGCAGTTCGGCCGCGGCAGCGGGAGCTTACGAGCAGTACTTC.

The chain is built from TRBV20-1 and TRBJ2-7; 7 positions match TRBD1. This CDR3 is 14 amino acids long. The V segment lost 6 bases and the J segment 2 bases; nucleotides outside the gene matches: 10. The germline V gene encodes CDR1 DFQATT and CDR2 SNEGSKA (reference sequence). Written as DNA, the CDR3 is TGCAGTGCCAGCAGGGACAGATGGGCCTACGAGCAGTACTTC. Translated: CSASRDRWAYEQYF.

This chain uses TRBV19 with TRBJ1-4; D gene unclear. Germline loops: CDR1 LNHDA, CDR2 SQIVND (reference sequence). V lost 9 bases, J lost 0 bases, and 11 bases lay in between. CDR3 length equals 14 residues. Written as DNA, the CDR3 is TGTGCCAGCGCCTTGACGGCAACTAATGAAAAACTGTTTTTT. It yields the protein CASALTATNEKLFF.

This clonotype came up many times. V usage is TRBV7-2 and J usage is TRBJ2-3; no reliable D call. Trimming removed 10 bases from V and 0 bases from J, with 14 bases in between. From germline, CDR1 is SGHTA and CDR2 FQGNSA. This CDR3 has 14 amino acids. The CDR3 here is CATSSAPSTDTQYF. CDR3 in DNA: TGTGCCACCTCGTCGGCCCCCAGCACAGATACGCAGTATTTT.

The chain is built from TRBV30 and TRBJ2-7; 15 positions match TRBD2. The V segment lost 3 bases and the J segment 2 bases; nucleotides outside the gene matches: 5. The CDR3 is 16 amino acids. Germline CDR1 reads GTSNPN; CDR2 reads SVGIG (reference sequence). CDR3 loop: CAWREGLAGGAYEQYF. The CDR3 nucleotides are TGTGCCTGGAGAGAGGGACTAGCGGGAGGAGCCTACGAGCAGTACTTC.

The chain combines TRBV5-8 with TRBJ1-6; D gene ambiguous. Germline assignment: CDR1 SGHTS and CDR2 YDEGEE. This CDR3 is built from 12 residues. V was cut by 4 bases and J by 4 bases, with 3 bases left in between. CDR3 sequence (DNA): TGTGCCAGCAGCAATTATAATTCACCCCTCCACTTT. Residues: CASSNYNSPLHF. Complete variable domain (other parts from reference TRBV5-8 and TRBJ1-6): EAGVTQSPTHLIKTRGQQATLRCSPISGHTSVYWYQQALGLGLQFLLWYDEGEERNRGNFPPRFSGRQFPNYSSELNVNALELEDSALYLCASSNYNSPLHFGNGTRLTVT.

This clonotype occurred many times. Written as DNA, the CDR3 is TGCAGTGCTAGTAGTTTCCACGGGAACACTGAAGCTTTCTTT. Encoded protein: CSASSFHGNTEAFF. The chain combines TRBV20-1 with TRBJ1-1; D ambiguous. The CDR3 totals 14 residues. V was cut by 3 bases and J by 1 base, with 12 bases left in between. Germline V gene sequence: CDR1 DFQATT, CDR2 SNEGSKA (reference sequence).

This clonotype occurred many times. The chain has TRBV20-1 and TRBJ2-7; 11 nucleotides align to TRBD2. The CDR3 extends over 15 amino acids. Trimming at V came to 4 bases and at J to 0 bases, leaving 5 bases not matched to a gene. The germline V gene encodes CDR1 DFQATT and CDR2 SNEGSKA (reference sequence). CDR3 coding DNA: TGCAGTGCTACCGGGACTAGCGGTAGCTCCTACGAGCAGTACTTC. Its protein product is CSATGTSGSSYEQYF.